This entry lists 12 T cell receptor beta chains sequenced from one sample in a study of blood T cell repertoires in COVID-19. Sequenced by immunoSEQ multiplex PCR; TCRdb stores in-frame clones only, minus some. The sample lists 150,000 to 200,000 clones, about nine tenths occurring once. The sample consisted of PBMCs or T cells enriched from blood (not recorded which). These receptors originate from a woman between 18 and 30 years old who had recovered from COVID-19.

The chain recombines TRBV6-5 with TRBJ2-2; TRBD1 is a possible D gene (5 bases). Germline V CDR1 and CDR2: MNHEY, SVGAGI. There are 14 residues in the CDR3. V was trimmed by 6 bases and J by 3 bases, leaving 11 bases between them. CDR3 nucleotides: TGTGCCAGCAGGGTGACAGCTTACACCGGGGAGCTGTTTTTT. It codes for CASRVTAYTGELFF.

This clone was observed once. V gene TRBV5-8 combines with J gene TRBJ1-3; D uncertain. This CDR3 spans 19 amino acids. Trimming took 0 bases from V and 0 from J, leaving 19 bases between them. CDR1 and CDR2 (germline): SGHTS, YDEGEE. CDR3 protein: CASSLVIRTWAASGNTIYF. The CDR3 DNA sequence: TGTGCCAGCAGCTTGGTGATCAGGACTTGGGCGGCCTCTGGAAACACCATATATTTT.

The chain couples TRBV11-2 to TRBJ2-1, with D possibly being TRBD2 (6 bases). This CDR3 has 16 residues. Trimming took 5 bases from V and 2 from J, leaving 16 bases between them. CDR1 is SGHAT and CDR2 is FQNNGV in the germline V gene. The CDR3 bases are TGTGCCAGCAGCCTGCAGCGGAGGGAGACCTACAATGAGCAGTTCTTC. It yields the protein CASSLQRRETYNEQFF.

The chain has TRBV5-6 and TRBJ1-1; no definite D call. The CDR3 length is 11 residues. Germline CDR1 reads SGHDT; CDR2 reads YYEEEE. The V end was cut by 0 bases, the J end by 11 bases, with 8 bases between. CDR3 in DNA: TGTGCCAGCAGCTTGGCTGCGGAGGCTTTCTTT. Translating it yields CASSLAAEAFF.

The chain is built from TRBV18 and TRBJ1-6; 7 nucleotides agree with TRBD1. Germline assignment: CDR1 KGHSH and CDR2 LQKENI. With V trimmed by 4 bases and J by 7 bases, 4 bases remained unmatched. The CDR3 is made up of 14 amino acids. The CDR3 protein is CASSLGQKNSPLHF. CDR3 coding DNA: TGTGCCAGCTCACTGGGACAGAAAAATTCACCCCTCCACTTT.

Here the CDR3 DNA reads TGTGCCAGCAGCTTCGGAGCAGAAGCTTTCTTT. Protein sequence: CASSFGAEAFF. This chain connects TRBV7-6 to TRBJ1-1; D is unclear. This CDR3 has 11 amino acids. Germline CDR1 reads SGHVS; CDR2 reads FNYEAQ. V shed 3 bases and J shed 8 bases, with 7 bases lying between them.

This sequence joins TRBV6-1 and TRBJ1-4, with D perhaps TRBD1 (5 bases). The CDR3 is 15 residues long. V shed 2 bases and J shed 8 bases, with 15 bases lying between them. Germline V gene lookup returns CDR1 MNHNS and CDR2 SASEGT. Written as DNA, the CDR3 is TGTGCCAGCAGTGAACGGGCGGGGCTTGGGGAAAAACTGTTTTTT. Translating it yields CASSERAGLGEKLFF.

This clone has only one observation. This rearrangement joins TRBV5-4 to TRBJ2-1; 12 positions agree with TRBD1. The CDR3 length is 15 residues. Germline V gene data show CDR1 as SGHNT and CDR2 as YYREEE (reference sequence). Losses at the gene ends were 2 bases for V and 9 bases for J; bases not matched to a gene: 6. CDR3: CASSLPGQGAGEQFF. The CDR3, as DNA: TGTGCCAGCAGCTTACCGGGACAGGGGGCCGGTGAGCAGTTCTTC.

The chain is built from TRBV2 and TRBJ1-2, with D possibly being TRBD1 (6 bases). Trimming pared 3 bases from V and 8 bases from J, leaving 13 bases between. This CDR3 comprises 13 residues. Germline CDR1 reads SNHLY; CDR2 reads FYNNEI. The CDR3 loop reads CASSEVQGIGYTF. CDR3 DNA: TGTGCCAGCAGTGAGGTGCAGGGGATCGGCTACACCTTC. The complete variable domain, with remaining parts taken from reference TRBV2 and TRBJ1-2, reads EPEVTQTPSHQVTQMGQEVILRCVPISNHLYFYWYRQILGQKVEFLVSFYNNEISEKSEIFDDQFSVERPDGSNFTLKIRSTKLEDSAMYFCASSEVQGIGYTFGSGTRLTVV.

CDR3 residues: CASSLGLAGIQETQYF. The CDR3 nucleotides read TGTGCCAGCAGCCTCGGACTAGCGGGGATCCAAGAGACCCAGTACTTC. The chain joins TRBV3-1 (or the pseudogene TRBV3-2) to TRBJ2-5; 12 bases agree with TRBD2. V lost 4 bases to trimming and J lost 1 base; unmatched junction nucleotides: 4. The CDR3 runs to 16 residues. Germline V gene lookup returns CDR1 LGHDT and CDR2 YNNKEL (reference sequence).

The chain is built from TRBV1 and TRBJ2-1; the table's D call, TRBD2, has no DNA check behind it. TRBV1 is noted as a pseudogene. CDR3 length: 15 amino acids. The CDR3 sequence: CTSSQTTRISNEQFF. DNA for the CDR3: TGCACCAGCAGCCAAACAACTAGGATTTCCAATGAGCAGTTCTTC.

The CDR3 DNA reads as TGCGCCAGCAGACAGGGTCCCAGTCAGCCCCAGCATTTT. This gives the protein CASRQGPSQPQHF. J is TRBJ1-5 and V is TRBV10-2, with a weak D call TRBD1 (6 bases). This CDR3 region has 13 residues. CDR1 and CDR2 from the germline V gene are WSHSY and SAAADI. Trimming shortened V by 6 bases and J by 6 bases, and 12 bases separated the two germline ends.